This TCR beta chain was profiled in a study of T cell clonality in common variable immunodeficiency. This CDR3 is built from 17 residues. Germline CDR1 is LNHDA and CDR2 is SQIVND (reference sequence). Germline trimming cut 1 base from V and 6 bases from J; bases unmatched to any gene: 10. This clone has ten or more counts. The read ends 3 residues early relative to the CDR3; the germline J gene fills the gap. Clones were read by immunoSEQ multiplex PCR, and TCRdb kept only the in-frame ones, dropping some. The specimen has tens of thousands of clones, none found just once. The TCR sequence derives from a person aged 18-70 years in good health. What was sequenced was peripheral blood mononuclear cells. The chain joins TRBV19 to TRBJ2-3; 10 positions agree with TRBD2. The CDR3 DNA, read in part, is TGTGCCAGTAGTATAGGGGCAGCGGGGGGGCGTCCCGATACG. As protein: CASSIGAAGGRPDT. The complete CDR3 protein is CASSIGAAGGRPDTQYF. The full variable domain, its missing parts supplied by reference TRBV19 and TRBJ2-3, is DGGITQSPKYLFRKEGQNVTLSCEQNLNHDAMYWYRQDPGQGLRLIYYSQIVNDFQKGDIAEGYSVSREKKESFPLTVTSAQKNPTAFYLCASSIGAAGGRPDTQYFGPGTRLTVL.